This is a list of T cell receptor beta chains from one sample in a study of T cells in Graves' hyperthyroidism and ophthalmopathy. TCRdb itself ran the multiplex PCR reads through MiXCR, one entry per CDR3 protein. Of around 250,000 distinct CDR3 sequences listed, 13% to 15% are singletons. The sequencing input was blood. All receptors come from a woman between 35 and 50 years old with Graves' hyperthyroidism that later progressed to Graves' ophthalmopathy. Each CDR3 is given with its conserved first and last residue. The order of the fields is J gene, D gene, clone size, V gene, CDR3 DNA, CDR3 protein. A D gene is named only where the DNA matches it firmly. A clone size is listed for some rows: how often the clone was seen (once, few, many), or a class if it is expanded.

J: TRBJ2-5; D: -; size: few; V: TRBV7-6; DNA: TGTGCCAGCAGCTTAGTGCTACAGACGAAGTACCAAGAGACCCAGTACTTC; CDR3: CASSLVLQTKYQETQYF
J: TRBJ2-3; D: -; size: many; V: TRBV18; DNA: TGTGCCAGCTCAAAGGACGGACTCCGCACAGATACGCAGTATTTT; CDR3: CASSKDGLRTDTQYF
J: TRBJ1-1; D: -; size: many; V: TRBV19; DNA: TGTGCCAGTAACCGTTGGGGGCCGGGGGGCACTGAAGCTTTCTTT; CDR3: CASNRWGPGGTEAFF
J: TRBJ2-1; D: -; size: -; V: TRBV5-1; DNA: TGCGCCAGCAGCCTGGAGATCACCTCCTACAATGAGCAGTTCTTC; CDR3: CASSLEITSYNEQFF
J: TRBJ2-6; D: TRBD1; size: -; V: TRBV19; DNA: TGTGCCAGTAGTTCCTCCGGGGACAGGGGTGCTGGGGCCAACGTCCTGACTTTC; CDR3: CASSSSGDRGAGANVLTF
J: TRBJ2-7; D: -; size: many; V: TRBV29-1; DNA: TGCAGCGTTGAGGGTGGGGGAGCCTACGAGCAGTACTTC; CDR3: CSVEGGGAYEQYF
J: TRBJ2-3; D: TRBD2; size: many; V: TRBV11-3; DNA: TGTGCCAGCAGCTTAGAGAGCGGGAGCGGTGCAGATACGCAGTATTTT; CDR3: CASSLESGSGADTQYF
J: TRBJ2-4; D: -; size: many; V: TRBV2; DNA: TGTGCCAGCAGTGAAGCGGCAGGGAGCGAAAACATTCAGTACTTC; CDR3: CASSEAAGSENIQYF
J: TRBJ2-7; D: -; size: many; V: TRBV7-9; DNA: TGTGCCAGCAGCCCCTTCGCGGTGAATGAGCAGTACTTC; CDR3: CASSPFAVNEQYF
J: TRBJ2-1; D: TRBD1; size: many; V: TRBV13; DNA: TGTGCCAGCAGCTCCGGGACAGGGGGGAATGAGCAGTTCTTC; CDR3: CASSSGTGGNEQFF
J: TRBJ2-1; D: -; size: many; V: TRBV30; DNA: TGTGCCTGGAGTGTACGTGGGAGCCACAATGAGCAGTTCTTC; CDR3: CAWSVRGSHNEQFF
J: TRBJ2-2; D: -; size: many; V: TRBV24-1; DNA: TGTGCCACCAGTGATACAGACGCCGACACCGGGGAGCTGTTTTTT; CDR3: CATSDTDADTGELFF
J: TRBJ1-3; D: -; size: few; V: TRBV9; DNA: TGTGCCAGCAGCGTAGGGCCAGGGGCGTTGGGAAACACCATATATTTT; CDR3: CASSVGPGALGNTIYF
J: TRBJ2-7; D: -; size: many; V: TRBV10-1; DNA: TGCGCCAGCAGTGATGTTGACAGCTCCTACGAGCAGTACTTC; CDR3: CASSDVDSSYEQYF
J: TRBJ1-2; D: -; size: many; V: TRBV20-1; DNA: TGCAGTGCTAGAGAGCCCGTTAACTATGGCTACACCTTC; CDR3: CSAREPVNYGYTF
J: TRBJ2-5; D: TRBD2; size: many; V: TRBV28; DNA: TGTGCCAGCAGTTTATTCGGCGGGAGGGCCTTGGAGACCCAGTACTTC; CDR3: CASSLFGGRALETQYF
J: TRBJ1-1; D: -; size: many; V: TRBV7-8; DNA: TGTGCCAGCAGCCCAGCCACCGGGAGAGCTTTCTTT; CDR3: CASSPATGRAFF
J: TRBJ2-7; D: TRBD1; size: many; V: TRBV6-1; DNA: TGTGCCAGCATCTCGGGACAGGGTAACTACGAGCAGTACTTC; CDR3: CASISGQGNYEQYF
J: TRBJ1-1; D: TRBD1; size: many; V: TRBV27; DNA: TGTGCCAGCAGTATCCGGGACAGCGAAGAAGCTTTCTTT; CDR3: CASSIRDSEEAFF
J: TRBJ2-1; D: -; size: few; V: TRBV11-2; DNA: TGTGCCAGCACCCAGCATTACGAAGACAATGAGCAGTTCTTC; CDR3: CASTQHYEDNEQFF
J: TRBJ1-1; D: -; size: -; V: TRBV12-3/TRBV12-4; DNA: TGTGCCAGCAGTCTGCCCACGGCTAACACTGAAGCTTTCTTT; CDR3: CASSLPTANTEAFF
J: TRBJ2-5; D: -; size: many; V: TRBV6-5; DNA: TGTGCCAGCAGTTACTCGAGTCCTAGCGCCACCCAAGAGACCCAGTACTTC; CDR3: CASSYSSPSATQETQYF
J: TRBJ2-5; D: -; size: -; V: TRBV27; DNA: TGTGCCAGCAGTTTATTCTCTGGCGGCGACAAAAAAGAGACCCAGTACTTC; CDR3: CASSLFSGGDKKETQYF
J: TRBJ2-1; D: TRBD1; size: many; V: TRBV5-1; DNA: TGCGCCAGCAGCCTCTCGAAGACAGGGAAATACTTCAATGAGCAGTTCTTC; CDR3: CASSLSKTGKYFNEQFF
J: TRBJ2-1; D: TRBD1; size: many; V: TRBV4-1; DNA: TGCGCCAGCAGCCAAGCTCCGGGACAGAGTTCCTACAATGAGCAGTTCTTC; CDR3: CASSQAPGQSSYNEQFF
J: TRBJ2-1; D: TRBD2; size: many; V: TRBV27; DNA: TGTGCCAGCAGTACAGGACTAGCGGCTCGAAATGAGCAGTTCTTC; CDR3: CASSTGLAARNEQFF
J: TRBJ2-7; D: -; size: many; V: TRBV5-1; DNA: TGCGCCAGCAGTCTCACTAGCAGGTACGAGCAGTACTTC; CDR3: CASSLTSRYEQYF
J: TRBJ2-7; D: -; size: -; V: TRBV5-4; DNA: TGTGCCAGCAGCTTGGGCCAGGGTGTATTTAACGAGCAGTACTTC; CDR3: CASSLGQGVFNEQYF
J: TRBJ2-1; D: -; size: many; V: TRBV11-2; DNA: TGTGCCAGCAGCTACGAGATGAGTGAGCAGTTCTTC; CDR3: CASSYEMSEQFF
J: TRBJ2-7; D: -; size: many; V: TRBV30; DNA: TGTGCCTGGAGTCCTTTTGGGGGCTCCTACGAGCAGTACTTC; CDR3: CAWSPFGGSYEQYF
J: TRBJ1-2; D: -; size: few; V: TRBV6-1; DNA: TGTGCCAGCAGAAGTAACTATGGCTACACCTTC; CDR3: CASRSNYGYTF
J: TRBJ1-1; D: -; size: many; V: TRBV18; DNA: TGTGCCAGCTCCTTATCAGGGTACACTGAAGCTTTCTTT; CDR3: CASSLSGYTEAFF